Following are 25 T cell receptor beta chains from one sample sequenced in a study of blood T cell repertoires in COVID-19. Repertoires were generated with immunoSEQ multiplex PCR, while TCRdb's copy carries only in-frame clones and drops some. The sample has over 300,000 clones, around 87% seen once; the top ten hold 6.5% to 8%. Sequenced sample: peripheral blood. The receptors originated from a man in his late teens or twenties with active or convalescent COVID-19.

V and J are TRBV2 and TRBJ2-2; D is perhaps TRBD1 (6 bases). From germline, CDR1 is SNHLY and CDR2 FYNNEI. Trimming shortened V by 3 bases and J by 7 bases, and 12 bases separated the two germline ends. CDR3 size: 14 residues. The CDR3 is CASSDPGEGGELFF. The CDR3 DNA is TGTGCCAGCAGTGACCCAGGGGAAGGCGGGGAGCTGTTTTTT.

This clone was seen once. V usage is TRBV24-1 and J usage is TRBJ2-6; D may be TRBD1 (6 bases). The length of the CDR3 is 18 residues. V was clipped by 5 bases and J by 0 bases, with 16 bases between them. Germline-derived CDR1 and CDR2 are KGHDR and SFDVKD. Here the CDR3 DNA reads TGTGCCACCAGTGGGGGGCCAGGGTCCCTCTCTGGGGCCAACGTCCTGACTTTC. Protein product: CATSGGPGSLSGANVLTF.

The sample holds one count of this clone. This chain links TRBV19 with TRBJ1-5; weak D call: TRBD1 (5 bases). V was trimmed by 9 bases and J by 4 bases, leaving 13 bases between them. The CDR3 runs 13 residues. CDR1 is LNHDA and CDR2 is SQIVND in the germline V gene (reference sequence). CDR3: CASYSGGNQPQHF. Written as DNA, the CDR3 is TGTGCCAGCTACTCCGGGGGGAATCAGCCCCAGCATTTT.

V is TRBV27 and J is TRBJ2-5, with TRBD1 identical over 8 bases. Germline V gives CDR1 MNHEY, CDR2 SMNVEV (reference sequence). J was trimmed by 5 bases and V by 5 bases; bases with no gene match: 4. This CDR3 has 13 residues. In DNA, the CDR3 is TGTGCCAGCAGTCCCCGACAGGGGGAGACCCAGTACTTC. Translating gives CASSPRQGETQYF.

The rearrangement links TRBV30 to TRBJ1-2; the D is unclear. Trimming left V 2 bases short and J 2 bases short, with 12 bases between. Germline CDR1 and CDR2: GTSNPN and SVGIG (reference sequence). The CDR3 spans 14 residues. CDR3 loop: CAWSMVKENYGYTF. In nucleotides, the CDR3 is TGTGCCTGGAGTATGGTGAAAGAGAACTATGGCTACACCTTC.

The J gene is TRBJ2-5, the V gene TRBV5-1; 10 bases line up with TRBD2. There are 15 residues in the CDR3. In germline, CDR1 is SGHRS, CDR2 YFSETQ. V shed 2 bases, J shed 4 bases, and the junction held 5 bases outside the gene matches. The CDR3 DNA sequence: TGCGCCAGCAGCTTCCGGCTAGCGGGAGTAGAGACCCAGTACTTC. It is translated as CASSFRLAGVETQYF.

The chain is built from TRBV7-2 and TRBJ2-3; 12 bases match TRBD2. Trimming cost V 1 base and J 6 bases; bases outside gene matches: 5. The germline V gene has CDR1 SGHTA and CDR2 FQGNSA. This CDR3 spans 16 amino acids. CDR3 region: CASSLVASGRADTQYF. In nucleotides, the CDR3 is TGTGCCAGCAGCTTAGTGGCTAGCGGGAGGGCGGATACGCAGTATTTT.

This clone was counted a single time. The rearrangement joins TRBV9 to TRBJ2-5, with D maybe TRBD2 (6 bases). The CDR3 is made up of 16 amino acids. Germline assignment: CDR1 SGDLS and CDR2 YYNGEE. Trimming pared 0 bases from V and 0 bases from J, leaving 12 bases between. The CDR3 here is CASSVVGGSNQETQYF. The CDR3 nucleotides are TGTGCCAGCAGCGTAGTTGGGGGGAGCAACCAAGAGACCCAGTACTTC.

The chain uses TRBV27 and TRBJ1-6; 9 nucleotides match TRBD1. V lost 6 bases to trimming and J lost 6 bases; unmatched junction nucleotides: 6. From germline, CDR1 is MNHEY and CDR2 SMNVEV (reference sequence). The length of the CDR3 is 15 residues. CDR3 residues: CASSLQGASNSPLHF. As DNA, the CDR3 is TGTGCCAGCAGCTTACAGGGGGCGAGTAATTCACCCCTCCACTTT.

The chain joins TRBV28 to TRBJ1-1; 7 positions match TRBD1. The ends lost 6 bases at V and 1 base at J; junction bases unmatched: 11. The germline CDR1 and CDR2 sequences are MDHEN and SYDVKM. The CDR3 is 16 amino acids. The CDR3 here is CASRRGRGTPNTEAFF. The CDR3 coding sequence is TGTGCCAGCAGAAGGGGGCGCGGGACACCGAACACTGAAGCTTTCTTT.

This CDR3 is CSVRHAGTEAFF. The CDR3 coding sequence is TGCAGCGTTCGACATGCGGGCACTGAAGCTTTCTTT. The gene calls are TRBV29-1 and TRBJ1-1; D remains ambiguous. Germline CDR1 SQVTM, CDR2 ANQGSEA. V shed 5 bases and J shed 4 bases, with 11 bases lying between them. The CDR3 length is 12 residues.

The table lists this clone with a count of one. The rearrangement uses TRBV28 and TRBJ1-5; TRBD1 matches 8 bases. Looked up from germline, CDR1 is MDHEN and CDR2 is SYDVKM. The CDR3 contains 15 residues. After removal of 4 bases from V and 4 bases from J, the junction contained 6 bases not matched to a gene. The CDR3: CASSSDRVWNQPQHF. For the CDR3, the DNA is TGTGCCAGCAGTTCGGACAGGGTTTGGAATCAGCCCCAGCATTTT. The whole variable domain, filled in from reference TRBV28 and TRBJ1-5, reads DVKVTQSSRYLVKRTGEKVFLECVQDMDHENMFWYRQDPGLGLRLIYFSYDVKMKEKGDIPEGYSVSREKKERFSLILESASTNQTSMYLCASSSDRVWNQPQHFGDGTRLSIL.

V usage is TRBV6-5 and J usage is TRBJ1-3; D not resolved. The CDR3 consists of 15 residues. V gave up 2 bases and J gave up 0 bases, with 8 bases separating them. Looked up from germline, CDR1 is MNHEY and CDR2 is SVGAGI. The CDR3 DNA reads TGTGCCAGCAGTTACGGGCACCGCTCTGGAAACACCATATATTTT. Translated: CASSYGHRSGNTIYF.

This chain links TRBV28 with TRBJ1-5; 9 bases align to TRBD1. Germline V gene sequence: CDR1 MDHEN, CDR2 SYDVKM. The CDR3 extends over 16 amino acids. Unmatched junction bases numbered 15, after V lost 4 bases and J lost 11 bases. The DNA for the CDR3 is TGTGCCAGCAGTTCTCCCGGGACAGGGTGGGAAAAAGCCCAGCATTTT. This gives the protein CASSSPGTGWEKAQHF.

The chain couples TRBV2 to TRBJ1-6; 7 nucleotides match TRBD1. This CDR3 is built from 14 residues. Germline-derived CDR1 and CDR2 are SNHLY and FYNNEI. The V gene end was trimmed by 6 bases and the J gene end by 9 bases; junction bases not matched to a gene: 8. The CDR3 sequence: CASRDRTGGSPLHF. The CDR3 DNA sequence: TGTGCCAGCAGGGACAGGACCGGGGGTTCACCCCTCCACTTT.

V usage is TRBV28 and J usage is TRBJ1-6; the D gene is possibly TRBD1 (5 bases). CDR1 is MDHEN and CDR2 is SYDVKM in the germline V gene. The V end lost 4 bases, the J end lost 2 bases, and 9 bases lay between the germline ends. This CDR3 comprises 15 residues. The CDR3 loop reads CASSSGETYNSPLHF. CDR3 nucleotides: TGTGCCAGCAGTTCGGGGGAAACCTATAATTCACCCCTCCACTTT.

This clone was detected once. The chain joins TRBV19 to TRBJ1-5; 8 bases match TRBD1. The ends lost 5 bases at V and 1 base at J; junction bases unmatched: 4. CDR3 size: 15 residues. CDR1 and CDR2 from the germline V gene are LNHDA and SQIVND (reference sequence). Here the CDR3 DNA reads TGTGCCAGTAGTGCCAGGGGGCAGAGCAATCAGCCCCAGCATTTT. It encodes CASSARGQSNQPQHF.

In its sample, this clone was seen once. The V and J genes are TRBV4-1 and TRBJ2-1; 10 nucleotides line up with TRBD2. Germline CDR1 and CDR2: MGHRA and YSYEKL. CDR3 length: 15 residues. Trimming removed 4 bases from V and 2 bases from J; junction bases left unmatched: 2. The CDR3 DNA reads TGCGCCAGCAGCCTCAGCGGGGGGGCCTACAATGAGCAGTTCTTC. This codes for CASSLSGGAYNEQFF.

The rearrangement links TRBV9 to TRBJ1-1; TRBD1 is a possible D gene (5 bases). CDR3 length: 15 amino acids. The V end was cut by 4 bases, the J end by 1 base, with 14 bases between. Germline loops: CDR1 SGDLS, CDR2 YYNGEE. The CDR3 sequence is CASSPRGYGNTEAFF. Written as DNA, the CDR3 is TGTGCCAGCAGCCCAAGGGGTTATGGGAACACTGAAGCTTTCTTT. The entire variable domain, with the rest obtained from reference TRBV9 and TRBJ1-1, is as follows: DSGVTQTPKHLITATGQRVTLRCSPRSGDLSVYWYQQSLDQGLQFLIQYYNGEERAKGNILERFSAQQFPDLHSELNLSSLELGDSALYFCASSPRGYGNTEAFFGQGTRLTVV.

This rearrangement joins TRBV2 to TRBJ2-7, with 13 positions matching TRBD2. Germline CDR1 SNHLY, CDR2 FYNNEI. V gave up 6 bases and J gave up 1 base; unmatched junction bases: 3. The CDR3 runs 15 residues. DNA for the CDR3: TGTGCCAGCAGGGGACTAGCGGGAACGTCCTACGAGCAGTACTTC. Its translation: CASRGLAGTSYEQYF.

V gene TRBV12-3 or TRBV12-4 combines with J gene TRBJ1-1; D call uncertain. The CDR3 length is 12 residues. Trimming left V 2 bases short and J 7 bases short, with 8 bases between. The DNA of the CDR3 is TGTGCCAGCAGTTTAATAGGACTTGAAGCTTTCTTT. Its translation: CASSLIGLEAFF.

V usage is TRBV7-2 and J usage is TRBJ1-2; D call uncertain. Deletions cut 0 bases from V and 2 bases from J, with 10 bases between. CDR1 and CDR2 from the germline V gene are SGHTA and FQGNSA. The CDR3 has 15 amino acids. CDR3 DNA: TGTGCCAGCAGCTTAGCTTTCAGAGGGAACTATGGCTACACCTTC. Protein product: CASSLAFRGNYGYTF.

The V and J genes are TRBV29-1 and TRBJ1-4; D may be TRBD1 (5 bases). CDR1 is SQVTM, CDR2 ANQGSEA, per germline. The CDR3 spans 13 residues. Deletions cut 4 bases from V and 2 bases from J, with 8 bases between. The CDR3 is CSVGGRTNEKLFF. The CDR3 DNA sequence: TGCAGCGTTGGGGGCCGGACTAATGAAAAACTGTTTTTT.

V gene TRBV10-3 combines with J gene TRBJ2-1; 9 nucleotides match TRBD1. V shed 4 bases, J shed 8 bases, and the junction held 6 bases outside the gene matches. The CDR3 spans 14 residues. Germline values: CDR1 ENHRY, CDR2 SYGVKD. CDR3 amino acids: CAISAPDRGYEQFF. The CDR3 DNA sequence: TGTGCCATCAGTGCCCCGGACAGGGGCTATGAGCAGTTCTTC.

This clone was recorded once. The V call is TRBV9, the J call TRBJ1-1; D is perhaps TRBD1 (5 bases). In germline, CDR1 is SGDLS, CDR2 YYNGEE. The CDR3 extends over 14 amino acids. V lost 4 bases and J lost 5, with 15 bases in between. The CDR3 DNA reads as TGTGCCAGCAGCCCTTGGGGGGGAGGGACTGAAGCTTTCTTT. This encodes CASSPWGGGTEAFF.